The entry below describes one TCR beta chain. Its target is not known. Sequencing used immunoSEQ multiplex PCR; TCRdb keeps in-frame clones, though not all of them. The data hold more than 65,000 clones, with around 83% observed a single time. This CDR3 contains 13 residues. The V and J ends lost 2 bases and 7 bases respectively, with 15 bases between them. Germline values: CDR1 GTSNPN, CDR2 SVGIG (reference sequence). The data were obtained in a study of OX40 agonist ivuxolimab in advanced cancers. Overall study: Of mixed ages from about 23 to 85 and averaging about 60 years, the group was roughly 85% male.

Autoimmune disease history or systemic immunosuppression was exclusionary. Sampling of blood occurred at baseline, cycle 4 day 1, and cycle 7 day 1. General study findings and limits: CD8+ T cells (on average) carried more expanded clones than CD4+ T cells.

This sample comprised CD4+ or CD8+ T cells sorted from blood, obtained in a trial of the OX40 agonist ivuxolimab. V is TRBV30 and J is TRBJ2-7; D is unresolved. This receptor was identified in an adult with an advanced solid tumor such as melanoma, head and neck, liver or kidney cancer. The CDR3 sequence: CAWSRGGSWEQYF. In DNA, the CDR3 is TGTGCCTGGAGTCGTGGCGGCTCTTGGGAGCAGTACTTC.